Listed below are T cell receptor beta chains from one sample, sequenced in a study of T cell changes during pregnancy in multiple sclerosis. Sequenced by immunoSEQ multiplex PCR; TCRdb stores in-frame clones only, minus some. The sample includes around 130,000 clones, under 95% of them seen just once. The input for sequencing was peripheral blood, taken before pregnancy. Source of these receptors: a female donor with multiple sclerosis, enrolled in a pregnancy study. Both conserved end residues are part of each CDR3. D genes are given only for firm matches. The size entry is marked missing in some rows and otherwise reads once, few, many or a size class.

TRBJ2-1 TRBV19 . TRBD1 CASSMKVGGVYNEQFF TGTGCCAGTAGTATGAAGGTAGGGGGCGTATACAATGAGCAGTTCTTC
TRBJ2-7 TRBV28 . TRBD1 CASSLPGTGDYEQYF TGTGCCAGCAGTCTCCCCGGGACAGGGGACTACGAGCAGTACTTC
TRBJ2-2 TRBV10-3 . TRBD2 CAIRELAGGVGELFF TGTGCCATCAGGGAACTAGCGGGAGGGGTCGGGGAGCTGTTTTTT
TRBJ2-2 TRBV7-3 . . CASSFKLVFGTGELFF TGTGCCAGCAGCTTTAAACTCGTCTTCGGGACCGGGGAGCTGTTTTTT
TRBJ1-3 TRBV6-5 . . CASRPPGAGGNTIYF TGTGCCAGCAGACCCCCAGGGGCAGGGGGAAACACCATATATTTT
TRBJ2-2 TRBV7-8 once . CASRQGTTGELFF TGTGCCAGCAGACAGGGTACCACCGGGGAGCTGTTTTTT
TRBJ2-2 TRBV6-5 . TRBD2 CASSPSGGAGELFF TGTGCCAGCAGTCCGAGCGGGGGGGCTGGGGAGCTGTTTTTT
TRBJ1-5 TRBV4-2 . . CASSQDLGNQPQHF TGTGCCAGCAGCCAAGATTTAGGCAATCAGCCCCAGCATTTT
TRBJ1-1 TRBV18 . TRBD1 CASSPRPRRGLSTEAFF TGTGCCAGCTCACCACGGCCCCGCAGGGGGCTGAGCACTGAAGCTTTCTTT
TRBJ2-3 TRBV19 once TRBD1 CASRRGQPTDTQYF TGTGCCAGTAGAAGGGGACAGCCCACAGATACGCAGTATTTT
TRBJ2-5 TRBV7-9 . TRBD1 CASSSPDREETQYF TGTGCCAGCAGCTCACCGGACAGGGAAGAGACCCAGTACTTC
TRBJ2-7 TRBV15 . TRBD2 CATSSPRGGKGLYEQYF TGTGCCACCAGCTCACCCCGGGGGGGGAAAGGTCTCTACGAGCAGTACTTC
TRBJ1-1 TRBV5-1 once TRBD1 CASSLGQGAYTEAFF TGCGCCAGCAGCCTGGGACAGGGGGCGTACACTGAAGCTTTCTTT
TRBJ1-4 TRBV19 . . CASSPRAGVNEKLFF TGTGCCAGTAGTCCTCGGGCAGGGGTCAATGAAAAACTGTTTTTT
TRBJ2-3 TRBV13 . . CASTRLPQVLADTQYF TGTGCCAGCACTCGGCTACCACAAGTCCTAGCAGATACGCAGTATTTT
TRBJ2-1 TRBV27 . . CASSVGHVGPQEQFF TGTGCCAGCAGTGTGGGGCACGTTGGACCACAAGAGCAGTTCTTC
TRBJ2-5 TRBV6-1 . . CASSERAGRKETQYF TGTGCCAGCAGTGAACGGGCAGGGAGGAAGGAGACCCAGTACTTC
TRBJ1-5 TRBV27 . TRBD1 CASRDRATPYQPQHF TGTGCCTCCCGGGACAGGGCCACCCCCTATCAGCCCCAGCATTTT
TRBJ1-1 TRBV2 . TRBD1 CASSEGDRDGGRAFF TGTGCCAGCAGTGAGGGGGACAGGGACGGAGGGAGAGCTTTCTTT
TRBJ1-4 TRBV30 . TRBD1 CAWSVVTGVGKLFF TGTGCCTGGAGTGTTGTCACAGGGGTTGGAAAACTGTTTTTT
TRBJ2-5 TRBV7-6 . TRBD2 CASSRSGGVRETQYF TGTGCCAGCAGCCGTAGCGGGGGGGTACGCGAGACCCAGTACTTC
TRBJ1-6 TRBV5-4 . TRBD1 CASSLTGVYNSPLHF TGTGCCAGCAGCCTGACAGGGGTATATAATTCACCCCTCCACTTT
TRBJ2-3 TRBV11-2 . . CASSSSGVSTDTQYF TGTGCCAGCAGCTCCTCGGGGGTAAGCACAGATACGCAGTATTTT
TRBJ1-1 TRBV2 . . CASRDSALLPTEAFF TGTGCCAGCAGGGACAGCGCGCTGCTCCCCACTGAAGCTTTCTTT
TRBJ1-1 TRBV10-3 . . CAVSGGGHTEAFF TGTGCCGTCAGCGGGGGAGGCCACACTGAAGCTTTCTTT
TRBJ1-1 TRBV2 once TRBD1 CASSYGTGGPEAFF TGTGCCAGCAGTTACGGGACAGGGGGGCCTGAAGCTTTCTTT
TRBJ1-2 TRBV19 once . CASSLAGSSYGYTF TGTGCCAGTAGTTTGGCAGGATCCTCTTATGGCTACACCTTC
TRBJ2-7 TRBV2 . TRBD2 CASSLSGTTPPYEQYF TGTGCCAGCAGCCTATCCGGGACTACCCCACCCTACGAGCAGTACTTC
TRBJ1-4 TRBV28 once . CASSLLVDSEKLFF TGTGCCAGCAGTTTATTGGTGGACAGTGAAAAACTGTTTTTT
TRBJ1-2 TRBV19 . . CASTTQGPYGYTF TGTGCCAGTACTACGCAGGGGCCCTATGGCTACACCTTC
TRBJ2-5 TRBV4-2 once TRBD2 CASSQEGIPGEGETQYF TGTGCCAGCAGCCAAGAGGGGATCCCGGGGGAGGGAGAGACCCAGTACTTC
TRBJ1-5 TRBV5-1 . . CASSLDTSNQPQHF TGCGCCAGCAGCTTGGACACTAGCAATCAGCCCCAGCATTTT
TRBJ2-1 TRBV12-2 . . CASRLAEWQGSDEQFF TGTGCAAGTCGCTTAGCGGAGTGGCAGGGGTCAGATGAGCAGTTCTTC
TRBJ2-3 TRBV2 . . CASSWAPGGPDTQYF TGTGCCAGCAGTTGGGCGCCAGGCGGGCCAGATACGCAGTATTTT
TRBJ2-1 TRBV5-8 . TRBD1 CASRSDRSNEQFF TGTGCCAGCAGATCGGACAGGTCGAATGAGCAGTTCTTC
TRBJ2-1 TRBV10-3 . . CAISGGGGSYNEQFF TGTGCCATCAGTGGGGGCGGTGGCTCCTACAATGAGCAGTTCTTC
TRBJ2-5 TRBV14 . TRBD1 CASSGTGFWETQYF TGTGCCAGCAGCGGGACAGGGTTCTGGGAGACCCAGTACTTC
TRBJ2-1 TRBV5-1 . TRBD2 CASSLAVAGTTEQFF TGCGCCAGCAGCTTGGCGGTAGCGGGGACCACTGAGCAGTTCTTC
TRBJ2-7 TRBV28 . TRBD1 CASFGTVQYF TGTGCCAGTTTCGGGACAGTGCAGTACTTC
TRBJ1-5 TRBV28 . . CASSLWAGDGNQPQHF TGTGCCAGCAGTTTATGGGCGGGGGACGGCAATCAGCCCCAGCATTTT
TRBJ2-7 TRBV19 . . CASTRGGWAYEQYF TGTGCCAGTACTAGGGGGGGGTGGGCCTACGAGCAGTACTTC
TRBJ2-2 TRBV4-1 once TRBD2 CASSQGGGRAFTGELFF TGCGCCAGCAGCCAAGGCGGCGGGAGGGCCTTTACCGGGGAGCTGTTTTTT
TRBJ1-1 TRBV29-1 few TRBD1 CSAGTGSTEAFF TGCAGCGCCGGGACAGGGTCCACTGAAGCTTTCTTT
TRBJ2-2 TRBV5-1 . TRBD2 CASSLPAGGRTGELFF TGCGCCAGCAGCTTACCCGCGGGAGGGCGCACCGGGGAGCTGTTTTTT